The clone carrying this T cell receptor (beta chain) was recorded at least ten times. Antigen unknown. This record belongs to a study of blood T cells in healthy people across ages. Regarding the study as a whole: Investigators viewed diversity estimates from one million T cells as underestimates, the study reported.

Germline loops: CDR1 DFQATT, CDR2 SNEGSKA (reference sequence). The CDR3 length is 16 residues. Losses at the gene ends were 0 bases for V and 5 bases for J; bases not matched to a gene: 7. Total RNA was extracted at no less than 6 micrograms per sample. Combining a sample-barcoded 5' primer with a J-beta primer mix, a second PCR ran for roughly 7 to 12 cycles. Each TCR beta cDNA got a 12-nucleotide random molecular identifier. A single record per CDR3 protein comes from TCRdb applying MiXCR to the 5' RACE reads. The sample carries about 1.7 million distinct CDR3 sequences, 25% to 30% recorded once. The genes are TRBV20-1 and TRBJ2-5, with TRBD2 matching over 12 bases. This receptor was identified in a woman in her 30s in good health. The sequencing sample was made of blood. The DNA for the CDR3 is TGCAGTGCTAGAGATCTAACTAGCGGGAGGTGGGAGACCCAGTACTTC. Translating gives CSARDLTSGRWETQYF.